A single T cell receptor beta chain is shown here with its context. The CDR3 contains 15 residues. V shed 6 bases and J 2 bases; nucleotides not matched to a gene: 3. Germline CDR1 PRHDT, CDR2 FYEKMQ (reference sequence). This sample is drawn from a study of T cell changes during pregnancy in multiple sclerosis. The protocol was immunoSEQ multiplex PCR, while the TCRdb copy is restricted to in-frame clones and leaves out a portion. The sample includes 50,000 to 60,000 clones, 90% seen only once; the top ten take more than 2%. The rearrangement uses TRBV13 and TRBJ2-5; 13 bases match TRBD2. This clonotype originated in a female donor in good health, enrolled as a control in a pregnancy study. The starting material was peripheral blood, obtained in the first trimester of pregnancy. The CDR3 loop is CASRRTSGGQETQYF. The CDR3 nucleotides read TGTGCCAGCAGACGGACTAGCGGGGGACAAGAGACCCAGTACTTC. The whole variable domain, filled in from reference TRBV13 and TRBJ2-5, reads AAGVIQSPRHLIKEKRETATLKCYPIPRHDTVYWYQQGPGQDPQFLISFYEKMQSDKGSIPDRFSAQQFSDYHSELNMSSLELGDSALYFCASRRTSGGQETQYFGPGTRLLVL.